The 27 T cell receptor beta chains below were found in one sample sequenced in a study of T cell responses to AZD1222 COVID-19 vaccine. The method was immunoSEQ multiplex PCR; TCRdb's version includes in-frame clones alone and lacks a portion of them. This table holds around 90,000 clones, 88% found once. This specimen consisted of peripheral blood, obtained on day 0 of AZD1222 vaccination. The receptors come from an adult in good health.

The gene calls are TRBV27 and TRBJ1-1; no firm D call. Germline V gene sequence: CDR1 MNHEY, CDR2 SMNVEV (reference sequence). The CDR3 extends over 15 amino acids. Trimming left V 4 bases short and J 4 bases short, with 16 bases between. The CDR3 nucleotides read TGTGCCAGCAGTTCCCTGAAAAACTTCGGCACTGAAGCTTTCTTT. This gives the protein CASSSLKNFGTEAFF.

The chain couples TRBV19 to TRBJ1-1, with D maybe TRBD1 (5 bases). CDR3 length: 15 residues. The V gene lost 7 bases and the J gene lost 1 base, with 16 bases spanning the gap. CDR1 and CDR2 (germline): LNHDA, SQIVND (reference sequence). The CDR3 nucleotides are TGTGCCAGTACCGTCCAGGGAACGAAGAACACTGAAGCTTTCTTT. Its protein is CASTVQGTKNTEAFF.

This chain joins TRBV19 and TRBJ1-5; a weak D match, TRBD1 (5 bases). Trimming left V 1 base short and J 5 bases short, with 9 bases between. CDR1 and CDR2 (germline): LNHDA, SQIVND (reference sequence). CDR3 length: 14 residues. CDR3 amino acids: CASSIGGVDQPQHF. In nucleotides, the CDR3 is TGTGCCAGTAGTATAGGGGGGGTTGATCAGCCCCAGCATTTT.

The rearrangement links TRBV3-1 (or the pseudogene TRBV3-2) to TRBJ2-6; no definite D call. CDR1 is LGHDT, CDR2 YNNKEL, per germline (reference sequence). The germline V and J ends were trimmed by 6 bases and 1 base, with 13 bases remaining between them. This CDR3 has 16 residues. The CDR3 sequence is CASRVGSRSGANVLTF. The CDR3 DNA reads as TGTGCCAGCAGGGTAGGGTCCCGTTCTGGGGCCAACGTCCTGACTTTC.

This rearrangement joins TRBV2 to TRBJ2-2, with 9 bases fitting TRBD1. This CDR3 has 15 residues. V lost 4 bases, J lost 0 bases, and 0 bases stayed unmatched. Germline CDR1 reads SNHLY; CDR2 reads FYNNEI. The CDR3 sequence: CASSGQGANTGELFF. CDR3 DNA sequence: TGTGCCAGCAGTGGACAGGGGGCGAACACCGGGGAGCTGTTTTTT.

This clone was observed a single time. The chain couples TRBV9 to TRBJ1-3, with D possibly TRBD1 on 5 matching bases. V lost 2 bases and J 1 base, leaving 16 bases between the germline ends. The CDR3 totals 17 residues. CDR1 and CDR2 from the germline V gene are SGDLS and YYNGEE. The CDR3 DNA is TGTGCCAGCAGCGTCTCGGGGGGGTCTCTGTCTGGAAACACCATATATTTT. Protein product: CASSVSGGSLSGNTIYF.

The count of this clone is one. This chain connects TRBV14 to TRBJ2-5; D possibly matches TRBD1 or TRBD2 (6 bases each). CDR1 and CDR2 (germline): SGHDN, FVKESK. V lost 1 base and J 5 bases, leaving 20 bases between the germline ends. This CDR3 has 17 amino acids. DNA for the CDR3: TGTGCCAGCAGCCAAGGACGCGGGACACCCCAGGGGGAGACCCAGTACTTC. It specifies CASSQGRGTPQGETQYF.

J is TRBJ1-2 and V is TRBV27; 9 nucleotides line up with TRBD1. The CDR3 length is 16 residues. Germline CDR1 and CDR2: MNHEY and SMNVEV (reference sequence). V trimming: 3 bases; J trimming: 8 bases; junction bases outside the gene matches: 13. CDR3 region: CASSFRAPGQGQGYTF. DNA for the CDR3: TGTGCCAGCAGTTTTCGGGCACCGGGACAGGGACAAGGCTACACCTTC.

The CDR3 coding sequence is TGCGCCAGCAGTGAGTCGGTGCTAGGCGGGAGCGACAATGAGCAGTTCTTC. Translated, it gives CASSESVLGGSDNEQFF. The chain combines TRBV10-2 with TRBJ2-1; 7 nucleotides align to TRBD2. The trim removed 0 bases at V and 5 bases at J, leaving 10 bases unmatched. CDR3 size: 17 residues. In germline, CDR1 is WSHSY, CDR2 SAAADI.

The rearrangement joins TRBV5-4 to TRBJ2-7, with D perhaps matching TRBD2 (6 bases). V shed 0 bases and J shed 6 bases, with 10 bases lying between them. The germline CDR1 and CDR2 sequences are SGHNT and YYREEE (reference sequence). The CDR3 is 13 residues long. CDR3 loop: CASSLAGGSEQYF. The CDR3 DNA is TGTGCCAGCAGCTTGGCCGGGGGAAGCGAGCAGTACTTC. The whole variable domain, remainder taken from reference TRBV5-4 and TRBJ2-7, is ETGVTQSPTHLIKTRGQQVTLRCSSQSGHNTVSWYQQALGQGPQFIFQYYREEENGRGNFPPRFSGLQFPNYSSELNVNALELDDSALYLCASSLAGGSEQYFGPGTRLTVT.

V gene TRBV15 combines with J gene TRBJ1-5; D may be TRBD1 (5 bases). The CDR3 has 19 amino acids. The V end lost 0 bases, the J end lost 0 bases, and 18 bases lay between the germline ends. Germline V gene lookup returns CDR1 LNHNV and CDR2 YYDKDF (reference sequence). CDR3 in DNA: TGTGCCACCAGCAGAGAGTTCCCCGGGGCAGCGGATAGCAATCAGCCCCAGCATTTT. It codes for CATSREFPGAADSNQPQHF. Full variable domain (remainder filled in from reference TRBV15 and TRBJ1-5): DAMVIQNPRYQVTQFGKPVTLSCSQTLNHNVMYWYQQKSSQAPKLLFHYYDKDFNNEADTPDNFQSRRPNTSFCFLDIRSPGLGDTAMYLCATSREFPGAADSNQPQHFGDGTRLSIL.

This chain links TRBV19 with TRBJ1-4; D possibly corresponds to TRBD1 (5 bases). The germline V gene has CDR1 LNHDA and CDR2 SQIVND (reference sequence). Between the trimmed V and J ends, which lost 3 bases and 7 bases, there was a span of 12 bases. The CDR3 is 14 amino acids. CDR3 loop: CASSISAGREKLFF. For the CDR3, the DNA is TGTGCCAGTAGTATTTCGGCAGGGCGTGAAAAACTGTTTTTT.

This chain uses TRBV19 with TRBJ1-5, with 7 positions matching TRBD1. V trimming: 6 bases; J trimming: 3 bases; junction bases outside the gene matches: 5. Germline CDR1 LNHDA, CDR2 SQIVND (reference sequence). The CDR3 is 14 residues long. In DNA, the CDR3 is TGTGCCAGTAGGGAACAGGGGCTCAATCAGCCCCAGCATTTT. This sequence encodes CASREQGLNQPQHF. Full variable domain (outside the CDR3, taken from reference TRBV19 and TRBJ1-5): DGGITQSPKYLFRKEGQNVTLSCEQNLNHDAMYWYRQDPGQGLRLIYYSQIVNDFQKGDIAEGYSVSREKKESFPLTVTSAQKNPTAFYLCASREQGLNQPQHFGDGTRLSIL.

J is TRBJ2-1 and V is TRBV5-1; D could derive from TRBD1 or TRBD2 (6 bases each). The CDR3 consists of 16 residues. V was shortened by 0 bases and J by 7 bases, with 17 bases between the two germline ends. Germline-derived CDR1 and CDR2 are SGHRS and YFSETQ. DNA for the CDR3: TGCGCCAGCAGCTTGGTGGCCCGGGGGCAGGTAAATGAGCAGTTCTTC. The encoded protein is CASSLVARGQVNEQFF. Drawing the rest from reference TRBV5-1 and TRBJ2-1, the complete variable domain is KAGVTQTPRYLIKTRGQQVTLSCSPISGHRSVSWYQQTPGQGLQFLFEYFSETQRNKGNFPGRFSGRQFSNSRSEMNVSTLELGDSALYLCASSLVARGQVNEQFFGPGTRLTVL.

This CDR3 reads CASSLEGQGAVYGYTF. The CDR3 DNA sequence: TGCGCCAGCAGCTTGGAGGGACAGGGGGCTGTCTATGGCTACACCTTC. The chain joins TRBV5-1 to TRBJ1-2, with 12 bases that match TRBD1. J was trimmed by 4 bases and V by 0 bases; bases with no gene match: 4. Germline CDR1 is SGHRS and CDR2 is YFSETQ. The CDR3 consists of 16 residues. The full variable domain, completed using reference TRBV5-1 and TRBJ1-2, is KAGVTQTPRYLIKTRGQQVTLSCSPISGHRSVSWYQQTPGQGLQFLFEYFSETQRNKGNFPGRFSGRQFSNSRSEMNVSTLELGDSALYLCASSLEGQGAVYGYTFGSGTRLTVV.

The DNA of the CDR3 is TGCGCCAGCAGCCAAGTAACAGGCGGAAACACTGAAGCTTTCTTT. As protein: CASSQVTGGNTEAFF. The genes are TRBV4-1 and TRBJ1-1; TRBD1 is a possible D gene (5 bases). V lost 1 base and J 2 bases, leaving 11 bases between the germline ends. The CDR3 consists of 15 residues. Germline loops: CDR1 MGHRA, CDR2 YSYEKL.

V usage is TRBV4-1 and J usage is TRBJ1-6, with D unresolved. The germline CDR1 and CDR2 sequences are MGHRA and YSYEKL. This CDR3 comprises 14 residues. The V gene lost 5 bases and the J gene lost 8 bases, with 13 bases spanning the gap. The CDR3 protein is CASSSPIPYSPLHF. DNA for the CDR3: TGCGCCAGCAGCTCCCCGATCCCCTATTCACCCCTCCACTTT.

This chain joins TRBV3-1 (or the pseudogene TRBV3-2) and TRBJ1-5; a weak D match, TRBD1 (5 bases). The CDR3 sequence is 14 residues long. Germline CDR1 is LGHDT and CDR2 is YNNKEL (reference sequence). Trimming cost V 1 base and J 1 base, with 5 bases left between them. The CDR3 loop reads CASSQGDSNQPQHF. The CDR3 nucleotides are TGTGCCAGCAGCCAAGGGGACAGCAATCAGCCCCAGCATTTT.

The J gene is TRBJ1-6, the V gene TRBV6-4; a weak D match, TRBD1 (5 bases). Germline CDR1 and CDR2: MRHNA and SNTAGT. The CDR3 runs to 12 residues. V lost 1 base, J lost 14 bases, and 9 bases lay in between. The CDR3 here is CASSDFQGALHF. The CDR3 DNA sequence: TGTGCCAGCAGTGACTTTCAGGGTGCCCTCCACTTT.

The chain is built from TRBV10-2 and TRBJ1-5; D call uncertain. Germline loops: CDR1 WSHSY, CDR2 SAAADI. This CDR3 is 13 amino acids long. V shed 5 bases and J shed 0 bases, with 5 bases lying between them. The CDR3 DNA is TGCGCCAGCAGTTTAAATAGCAATCAGCCCCAGCATTTT. The encoded protein is CASSLNSNQPQHF.

The chain has TRBV29-1 and TRBJ1-5, with D maybe TRBD1 (6 bases). The CDR3 consists of 13 residues. V was clipped by 4 bases and J by 3 bases, with 10 bases between them. Germline V lookup: CDR1 SQVTM, CDR2 ANQGSEA. CDR3 sequence: CSVGSGVNQPQHF. CDR3 sequence (DNA): TGCAGCGTTGGGTCAGGGGTCAATCAGCCCCAGCATTTT.

This chain connects TRBV20-1 to TRBJ2-1, with D possibly TRBD1 on 5 matching bases. This CDR3 has 11 residues. Trimming shortened V by 6 bases and J by 6 bases, and 9 bases separated the two germline ends. Looked up from germline, CDR1 is DFQATT and CDR2 is SNEGSKA (reference sequence). In nucleotides, the CDR3 is TGCAGTGCCCCGACAGCCAATGAGCAGTTCTTC. Translating it yields CSAPTANEQFF.

J is TRBJ2-1 and V is TRBV14; no clear D gene. CDR1 and CDR2 (germline): SGHDN, FVKESK. Trimming removed 10 bases at V and 0 bases at J, with 10 bases between. The CDR3 extends over 13 amino acids. CDR3 DNA: TGTGCCACCTCCAAGAGCTCCTACAATGAGCAGTTCTTC. This encodes CATSKSSYNEQFF.

The chain uses TRBV19 and TRBJ1-5; perhaps TRBD1 as D (6 bases). With 7 bases removed from V and 6 bases from J, the gap between germline ends came to 13 bases. The germline CDR1 and CDR2 sequences are LNHDA and SQIVND (reference sequence). This CDR3 is built from 13 residues. This CDR3 is CASKPGGGQPQHF. In DNA, the CDR3 is TGTGCCAGTAAACCGGGGGGCGGTCAGCCCCAGCATTTT.

The rearrangement uses TRBV4-3 and TRBJ2-6; D perhaps matches TRBD1 (6 bases). Germline CDR1 LGHNA, CDR2 YSLEER. CDR3 length: 16 amino acids. Trimming pared 4 bases from V and 2 bases from J, leaving 12 bases between. This CDR3 is CASSREQGAGANVLTF. CDR3 nucleotides: TGCGCCAGCAGCCGGGAACAGGGAGCTGGGGCCAACGTCCTGACTTTC.

The chain links TRBV9 to TRBJ1-6; D perhaps matches TRBD1 (6 bases). The V and J ends lost 0 bases and 10 bases respectively, with 11 bases between them. The CDR3 is 14 amino acids. Germline assignment: CDR1 SGDLS and CDR2 YYNGEE. The DNA for the CDR3 is TGTGCCAGCAGCGTAGGAGGGGGGAGGTCACCCCTCCACTTT. Protein sequence: CASSVGGGRSPLHF.

This clone came up once. The V and J genes are TRBV27 and TRBJ2-2; the D is unclear. V lost 8 bases and J 4 bases, leaving 2 bases between the germline ends. This CDR3 has 10 residues. The V gene's germline CDR1 is MNHEY and CDR2 SMNVEV (reference sequence). CDR3 DNA: TGTGCCAGCGGCACCGGGGAGCTGTTTTTT. Its translation is CASGTGELFF.